The clone carrying this T cell receptor (beta chain) was detected a few times. What it recognizes is unknown. Trimming took 5 bases from V and 0 from J, leaving 11 bases between them. CDR1 SEHNR and CDR2 FQNEAQ come from the germline V gene (reference sequence). CDR3 length: 14 residues. The whole isolated RNA underwent reverse transcription, so sequencing captured expressed TCRB transcripts. This table comes from immunoSEQ multiplex PCR, and its TCRdb copy is limited to in-frame clones, with some not included. The table shows 630,000 or so clones, with 11% to 15% occurring only once. This record comes from a study of beta chain features in type 1 diabetes. Turning to the study itself: Patients and healthy donors were similar in age, gender and cell yields.

Study-level points and caveats: Researchers report that Type 1 diabetes patients had moderately but significantly shorter TCRB CDR3s across all four CD4+ subsets. Reads derived from cDNA could over-represent cells showing high TCR expression.

Sorting with CD45RO/CCR7/CD25/CD127/CD95/CD27 yielded naive, central memory, regulatory and stem-like memory CD4+ cells. Sequencing was done on a sample of naive CD4+ T cells from blood. The rearrangement uses TRBV7-9 and TRBJ2-7, with D perhaps matching TRBD1 or TRBD2 (5 bases each). The receptor was derived from a man aged 18 to 35 with type 1 diabetes. CDR3 bases: TGTGCCAGCAGCCTGGGACGCCCCTCCTACGAGCAGTACTTC. It specifies CASSLGRPSYEQYF. The full variable domain, completed using reference TRBV7-9 and TRBJ2-7, is DTGVSQNPRHKITKRGQNVTFRCDPISEHNRLYWYRQTLGQGPEFLTYFQNEAQLEKSRLLSDRFSAERPKGSFSTLEIQRTEQGDSAMYLCASSLGRPSYEQYFGPGTRLTVT.